The 10 T cell receptor beta chains below were found in one sample sequenced in a study of CD8+ T cells in alopecia areata. RNA was isolated and reverse transcribed to cDNA, the sequencing template. Here immunoSEQ multiplex PCR was the method, and the copy in TCRdb shows in-frame clones only, minus some. The profile covers some 150,000 clones, with approximately 90% appearing a single time and 13% taken by the ten largest. Treatment defined: oral pan-JAK inhibitor, 5-10 mg twice daily. The input for sequencing was CD8+ T cells sorted from blood, taken at week 4, from a patient treated with tofacitinib. The receptors stem from a human donor with alopecia areata.

The CDR3 protein is CASSAGGASGYEQFF. The DNA for the CDR3 is TGTGCCAGCAGCGCGGGGGGGGCCTCCGGTTATGAGCAGTTCTTC. The V gene is TRBV13, the J gene TRBJ2-1, with TRBD2 matching 9 bases. V lost 5 bases and J lost 8; bases outside the gene matches: 10. The CDR3 is 15 residues long. Germline lookup yields CDR1 PRHDT and CDR2 FYEKMQ (reference sequence).

V gene TRBV2 combines with J gene TRBJ2-7, with no clear D. V lost 3 bases to trimming and J lost 7 bases, with 4 bases between them. CDR1 and CDR2 (germline): SNHLY, FYNNEI. The CDR3 covers 10 residues. CDR3 sequence: CASSDLEQYF. The CDR3 coding sequence is TGTGCCAGCAGTGATCTTGAGCAGTACTTC.

A single count supports this clone. This chain links TRBV7-3 with TRBJ1-5, with 7 bases identical to TRBD1. Germline V CDR1 and CDR2: SGHTA, FQGTGA. This CDR3 comprises 13 residues. The junction had 1 base not matched to a gene; V was cut back by 3 bases and J by 5 bases. The CDR3 DNA is TGTGCCAGCAGCTTGGGGACAGATCAGCCCCAGCATTTT. Its protein is CASSLGTDQPQHF.

There are a few counts of this clone. The chain carries TRBV14 and TRBJ2-5; unclear D gene. This CDR3 has 10 residues. CDR1 SGHDN and CDR2 FVKESK come from the germline V gene. Trimming took off 5 bases at V and 4 bases at J, with 2 bases between the two ends. CDR3 loop: CASSGETQYF. The CDR3 nucleotides are TGTGCCAGCAGCGGAGAGACCCAGTACTTC. The variable domain in full, completed from reference TRBV14 and TRBJ2-5, reads EAGVTQFPSHSVIEKGQTVTLRCDPISGHDNLYWYRRVMGKEIKFLLHFVKESKQDESGMPNNRFLAERTGGTYSTLKVQPAELEDSGVYFCASSGETQYFGPGTRLLVL.

V is TRBV10-3 and J is TRBJ2-1, with a possible D match to TRBD2 (5 bases). V shed 4 bases and J shed 8 bases, with 12 bases lying between them. This CDR3 is 13 amino acids long. Germline V lookup: CDR1 ENHRY, CDR2 SYGVKD. CDR3 amino acids: CAISVGDGDEQFF. As DNA, the CDR3 is TGTGCCATCAGTGTCGGGGATGGGGATGAGCAGTTCTTC.

V usage is TRBV29-1 and J usage is TRBJ2-7, with 7 nucleotides matching TRBD2. The CDR3 loop spans 13 amino acids. Germline V gives CDR1 SQVTM, CDR2 ANQGSEA. J lost 1 base, V lost 7 bases, and 7 bases had no gene match. The CDR3 loop reads CSAGTTSSYEQYF. In DNA form, the CDR3 reads TGCAGCGCAGGGACTACCAGTTCCTACGAGCAGTACTTC.

This rearrangement joins TRBV4-1 to TRBJ2-3; the D gene is possibly TRBD2 (6 bases). The CDR3 contains 15 residues. Between the trimmed V and J ends, which lost 1 base and 0 bases, there was a span of 8 bases. The V gene's germline CDR1 is MGHRA and CDR2 YSYEKL. As DNA, the CDR3 is TGCGCCAGCAGCCAAGGCAGCGGGAGCACAGATACGCAGTATTTT. Residues: CASSQGSGSTDTQYF.

This clone was observed a few times. The V call is TRBV20-1, the J call TRBJ1-1; D gene uncertain. Germline CDR1 DFQATT, CDR2 SNEGSKA (reference sequence). This CDR3 is built from 11 residues. The V gene lost 6 bases and the J gene lost 0 bases, with 5 bases spanning the gap. CDR3 protein: CSAYMNTEAFF. For the CDR3, the DNA is TGCAGTGCATACATGAACACTGAAGCTTTCTTT.

V and J are TRBV13 and TRBJ2-3; 9 bases fit TRBD1. The CDR3 runs 14 residues. Germline CDR1 PRHDT, CDR2 FYEKMQ (reference sequence). V lost 5 bases to trimming and J lost 8 bases; unmatched junction nucleotides: 8. CDR3 region: CASSPQGAIGTQYF. CDR3 nucleotides: TGTGCCAGCAGCCCACAGGGGGCGATAGGTACGCAGTATTTT.

This chain links TRBV25-1 with TRBJ2-7, with unresolved D. CDR1 is MGHDK, CDR2 SYGVNS, per germline. The CDR3 has 10 amino acids. V was clipped by 10 bases and J by 1 base, with 5 bases between them. The CDR3 DNA reads TGTGCCACCTGGTCCTACGAGCAGTACTTC. It translates to CATWSYEQYF.